The T cell receptor (beta chain) under discussion was sequenced for a study of blood T cell repertoires in COVID-19. There are a few counts of this clone. The limits of the CDR3 on the DNA are not certain, so only TCRdb's listed CDR3 is given. Including both end residues, the CDR3 is 14 amino acids long. The germline CDR1 and CDR2 sequences are MDHEN and SYDVKM. Clones were read by immunoSEQ multiplex PCR, and TCRdb kept only the in-frame ones, dropping some. The sample consists of about 93,000 clones, 80% of them appearing once. This chain links TRBV28 with TRBJ1-2. This receptor was obtained from a human donor in a cohort sampled during active COVID-19. Material for sequencing was peripheral blood. The CDR3 sequence: CASSTSGRSYGYTF.